This T cell receptor beta chain is from a study of cytomegalovirus exposure and HLA in healthy donors. Study observations and caveats: The records held CMV serostatus as the only immune exposure information.

To note about this clone: The antigen remains undetermined.

Researchers ran the PCR with 60 Vbeta and 13 Jbeta primers. In the original processing: An analysis performed later counted about 80 million unique TCR beta chains (roughly 11 million of them shared). Profiling relied on immunoSEQ multiplex PCR, and the TCRdb table lists in-frame clones only, not all of them. The D gene and trimming were derived from the DNA, and the V and J assignments and clone size from that table. In all, the sample yields about 110,000 clones. V shed 3 bases, J shed 0 bases, and the junction held 10 bases outside the gene matches. This CDR3 has 17 amino acids. Germline V gives CDR1 SGHRS, CDR2 YFSETQ.

This clonotype was obtained from a man aged 50 to 60 in good health and CMV-seronegative. Source material: PBMCs. V and J are TRBV5-1 and TRBJ1-2; 8 bases are a match to TRBD1. CDR3 in amino acids: CASSSGQASPSNYGYTF. The DNA of the CDR3 is TGCGCCAGCAGCTCGGGACAGGCCTCTCCCTCTAACTATGGCTACACCTTC.